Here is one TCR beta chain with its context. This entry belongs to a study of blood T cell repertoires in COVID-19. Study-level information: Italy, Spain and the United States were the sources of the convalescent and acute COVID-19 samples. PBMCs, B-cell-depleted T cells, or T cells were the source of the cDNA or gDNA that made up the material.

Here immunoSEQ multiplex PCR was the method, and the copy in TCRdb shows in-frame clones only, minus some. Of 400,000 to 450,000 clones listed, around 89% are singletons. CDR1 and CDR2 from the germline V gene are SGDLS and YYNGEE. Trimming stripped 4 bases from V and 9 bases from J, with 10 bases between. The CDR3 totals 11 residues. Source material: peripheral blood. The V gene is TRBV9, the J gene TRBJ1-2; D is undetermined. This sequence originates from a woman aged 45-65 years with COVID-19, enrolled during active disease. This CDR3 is CASSPLGSYTF. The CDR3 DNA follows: TGTGCCAGCAGCCCCCTTGGCAGCTACACCTTC.